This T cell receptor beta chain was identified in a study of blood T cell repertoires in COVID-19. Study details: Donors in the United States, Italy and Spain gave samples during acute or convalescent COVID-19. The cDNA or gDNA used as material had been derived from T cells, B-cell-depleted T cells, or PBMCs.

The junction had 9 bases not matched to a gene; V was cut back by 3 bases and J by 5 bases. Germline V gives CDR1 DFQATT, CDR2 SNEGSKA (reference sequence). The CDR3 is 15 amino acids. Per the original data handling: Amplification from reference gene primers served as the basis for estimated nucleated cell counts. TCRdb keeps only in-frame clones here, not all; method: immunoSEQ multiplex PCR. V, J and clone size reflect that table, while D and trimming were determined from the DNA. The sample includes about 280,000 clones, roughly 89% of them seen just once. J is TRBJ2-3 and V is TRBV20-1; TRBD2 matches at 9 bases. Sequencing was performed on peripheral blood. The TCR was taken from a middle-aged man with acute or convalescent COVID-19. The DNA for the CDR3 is TGCAGTGCTAGTCGTCCTAGCGGGGTAAAAGATACGCAGTATTTT. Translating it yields CSASRPSGVKDTQYF.